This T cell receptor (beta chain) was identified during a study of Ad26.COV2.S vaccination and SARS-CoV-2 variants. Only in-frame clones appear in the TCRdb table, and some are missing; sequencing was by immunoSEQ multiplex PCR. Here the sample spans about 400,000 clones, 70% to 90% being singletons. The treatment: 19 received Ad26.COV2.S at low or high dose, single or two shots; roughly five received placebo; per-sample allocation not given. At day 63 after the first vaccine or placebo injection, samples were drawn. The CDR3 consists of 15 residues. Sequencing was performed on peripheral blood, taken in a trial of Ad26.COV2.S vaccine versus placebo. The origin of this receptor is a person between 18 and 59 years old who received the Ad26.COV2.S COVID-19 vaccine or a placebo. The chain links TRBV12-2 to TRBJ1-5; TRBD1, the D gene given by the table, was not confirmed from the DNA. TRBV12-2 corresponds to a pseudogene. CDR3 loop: CASRLDRGCNQPQHF. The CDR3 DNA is TGTGCAAGTCGCTTAGACAGGGGTTGCAATCAGCCCCAGCATTTT.